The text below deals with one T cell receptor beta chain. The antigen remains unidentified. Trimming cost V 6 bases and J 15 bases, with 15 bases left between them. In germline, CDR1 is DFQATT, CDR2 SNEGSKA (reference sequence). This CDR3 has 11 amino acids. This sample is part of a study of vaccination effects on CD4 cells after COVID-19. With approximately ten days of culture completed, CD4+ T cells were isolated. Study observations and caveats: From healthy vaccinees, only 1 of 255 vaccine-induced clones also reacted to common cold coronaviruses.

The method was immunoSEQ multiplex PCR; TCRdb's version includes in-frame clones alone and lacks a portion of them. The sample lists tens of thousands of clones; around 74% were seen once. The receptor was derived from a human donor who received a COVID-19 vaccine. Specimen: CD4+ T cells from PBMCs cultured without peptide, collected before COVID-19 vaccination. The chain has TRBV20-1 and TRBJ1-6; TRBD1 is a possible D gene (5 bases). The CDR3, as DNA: TGCAGTGCCCATCTTGGGGCAGTCCTCCACTTT. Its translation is CSAHLGAVLHF.